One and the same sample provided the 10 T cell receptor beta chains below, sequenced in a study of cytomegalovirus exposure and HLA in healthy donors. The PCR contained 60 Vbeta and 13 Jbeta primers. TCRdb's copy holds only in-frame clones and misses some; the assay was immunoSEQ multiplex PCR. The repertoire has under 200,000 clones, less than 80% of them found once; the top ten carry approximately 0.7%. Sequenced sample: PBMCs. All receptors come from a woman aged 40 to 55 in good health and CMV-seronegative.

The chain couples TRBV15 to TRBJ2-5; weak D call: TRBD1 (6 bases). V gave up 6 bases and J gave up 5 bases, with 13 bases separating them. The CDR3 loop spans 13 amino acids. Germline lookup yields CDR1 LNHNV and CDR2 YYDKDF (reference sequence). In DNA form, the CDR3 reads TGTGCCACCAGTGGGGGCAGGGCTGAGACCCAGTACTTC. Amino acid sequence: CATSGGRAETQYF.

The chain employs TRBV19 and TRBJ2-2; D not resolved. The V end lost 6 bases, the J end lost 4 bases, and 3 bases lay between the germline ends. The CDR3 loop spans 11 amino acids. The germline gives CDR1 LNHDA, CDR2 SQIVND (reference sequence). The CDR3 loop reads CASRSTGELFF. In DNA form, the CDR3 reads TGTGCCAGTAGGAGCACCGGGGAGCTGTTTTTT.

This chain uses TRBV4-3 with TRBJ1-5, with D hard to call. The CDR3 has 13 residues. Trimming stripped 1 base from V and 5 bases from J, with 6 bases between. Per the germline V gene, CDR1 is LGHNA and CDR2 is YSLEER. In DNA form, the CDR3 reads TGCGCCAGCAGCCAAGCTATCCATCAGCCCCAGCATTTT. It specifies CASSQAIHQPQHF.

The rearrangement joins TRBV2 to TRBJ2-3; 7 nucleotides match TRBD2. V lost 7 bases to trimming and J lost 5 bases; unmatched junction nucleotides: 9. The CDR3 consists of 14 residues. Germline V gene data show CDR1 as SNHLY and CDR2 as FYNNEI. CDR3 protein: CASKAGTIVDTQYF. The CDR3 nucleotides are TGTGCCAGCAAAGCCGGGACTATTGTAGATACGCAGTATTTT.

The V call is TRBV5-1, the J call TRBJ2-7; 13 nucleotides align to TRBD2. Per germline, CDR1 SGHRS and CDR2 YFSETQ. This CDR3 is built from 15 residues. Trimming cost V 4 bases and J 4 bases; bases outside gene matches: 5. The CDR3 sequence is CASSPTSGGDYEQYF. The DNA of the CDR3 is TGCGCCAGCAGCCCCACTAGCGGGGGGGATTACGAGCAGTACTTC.

The CDR3 region is CASGRSKETQYF. The CDR3 nucleotides are TGTGCCAGCGGGAGATCAAAGGAGACCCAGTACTTC. V and J are TRBV28 and TRBJ2-5; TRBD2 might be the D (5 bases). V dropped 8 bases and J dropped 5 bases, with 12 bases sitting between them. CDR1 and CDR2 (germline): MDHEN, SYDVKM. This CDR3 comprises 12 residues.

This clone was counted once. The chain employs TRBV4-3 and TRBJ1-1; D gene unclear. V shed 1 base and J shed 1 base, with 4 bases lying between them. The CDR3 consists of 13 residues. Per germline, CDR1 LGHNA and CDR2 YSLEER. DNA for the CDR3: TGCGCCAGCAGCCAAGGGAGGAACACTGAAGCTTTCTTT. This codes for CASSQGRNTEAFF.

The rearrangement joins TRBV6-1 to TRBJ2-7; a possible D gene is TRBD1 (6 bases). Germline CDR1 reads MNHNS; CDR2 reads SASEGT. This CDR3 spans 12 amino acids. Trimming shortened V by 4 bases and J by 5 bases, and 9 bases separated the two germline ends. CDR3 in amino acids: CASSGTEDEQYF. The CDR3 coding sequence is TGTGCCAGCAGTGGGACAGAGGACGAGCAGTACTTC.

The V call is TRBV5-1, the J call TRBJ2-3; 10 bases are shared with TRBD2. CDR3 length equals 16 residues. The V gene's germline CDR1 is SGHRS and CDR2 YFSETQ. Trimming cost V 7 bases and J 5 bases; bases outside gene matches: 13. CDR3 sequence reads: CASGLGSGGSRDTQYF. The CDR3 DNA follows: TGCGCCAGCGGCCTAGGTAGCGGGGGGTCAAGAGATACGCAGTATTTT.

The CDR3 nucleotides are TGTGCCACCTCCGGTAGGGGACAGCTCATAGATCAGCCCCAGCATTTT. Protein: CATSGRGQLIDQPQHF. V and J are TRBV15 and TRBJ1-5; 7 bases align to TRBD1. With V trimmed by 8 bases and J by 5 bases, 15 bases remained unmatched. The germline CDR1 and CDR2 sequences are LNHNV and YYDKDF (reference sequence). The CDR3 runs to 16 residues.